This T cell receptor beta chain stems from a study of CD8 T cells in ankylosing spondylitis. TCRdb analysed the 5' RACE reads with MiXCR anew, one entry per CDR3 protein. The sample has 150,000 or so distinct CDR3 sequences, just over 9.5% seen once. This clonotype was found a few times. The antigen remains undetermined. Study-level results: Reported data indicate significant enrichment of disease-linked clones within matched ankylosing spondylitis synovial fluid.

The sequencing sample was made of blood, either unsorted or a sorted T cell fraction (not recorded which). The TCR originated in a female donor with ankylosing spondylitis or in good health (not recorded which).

The CDR3 bases are TGTGCCAGCAGCATAGGACAGGGCACTGAAGCTTTCTTT. Protein sequence: CASSIGQGTEAFF. The chain uses TRBV7-3 and TRBJ1-1, with 8 bases aligning to TRBD1. This CDR3 region has 13 residues. Unmatched junction bases numbered 3, after V lost 5 bases and J lost 4 bases. Germline V CDR1 and CDR2: SGHTA, FQGTGA.